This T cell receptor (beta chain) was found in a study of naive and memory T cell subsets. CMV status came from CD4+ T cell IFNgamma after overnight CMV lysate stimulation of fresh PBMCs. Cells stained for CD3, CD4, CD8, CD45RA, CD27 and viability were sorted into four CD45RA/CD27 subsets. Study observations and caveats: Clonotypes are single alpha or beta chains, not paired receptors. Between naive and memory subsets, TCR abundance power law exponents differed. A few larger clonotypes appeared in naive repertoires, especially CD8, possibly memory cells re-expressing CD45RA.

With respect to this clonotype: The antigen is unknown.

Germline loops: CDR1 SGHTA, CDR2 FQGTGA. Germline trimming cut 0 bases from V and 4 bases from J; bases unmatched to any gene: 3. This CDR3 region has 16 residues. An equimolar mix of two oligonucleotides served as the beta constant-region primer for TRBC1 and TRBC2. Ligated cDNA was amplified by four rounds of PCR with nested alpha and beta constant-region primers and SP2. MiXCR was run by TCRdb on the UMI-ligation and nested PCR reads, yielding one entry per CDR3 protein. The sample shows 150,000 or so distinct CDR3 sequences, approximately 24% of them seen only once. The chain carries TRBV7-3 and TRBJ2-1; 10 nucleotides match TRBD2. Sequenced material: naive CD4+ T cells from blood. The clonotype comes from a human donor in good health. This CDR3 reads CASSLTGLAYYNEQFF. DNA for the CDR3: TGTGCCAGCAGCTTAACGGGACTAGCGTATTACAATGAGCAGTTCTTC.